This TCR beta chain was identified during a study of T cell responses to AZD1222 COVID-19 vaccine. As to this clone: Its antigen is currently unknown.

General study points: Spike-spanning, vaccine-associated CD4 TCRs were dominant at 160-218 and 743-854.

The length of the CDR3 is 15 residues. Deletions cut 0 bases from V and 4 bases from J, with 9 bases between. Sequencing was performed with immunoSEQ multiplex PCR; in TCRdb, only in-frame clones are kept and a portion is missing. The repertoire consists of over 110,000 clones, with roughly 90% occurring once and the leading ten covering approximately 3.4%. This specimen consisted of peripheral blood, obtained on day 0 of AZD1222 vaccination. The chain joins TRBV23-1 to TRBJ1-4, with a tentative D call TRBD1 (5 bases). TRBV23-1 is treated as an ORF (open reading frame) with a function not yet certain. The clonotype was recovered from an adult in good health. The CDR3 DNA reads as TGCGCCAGCAGTCAATCCAGGGTCGGTAATGAAAAACTGTTTTTT. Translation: CASSQSRVGNEKLFF.